One and the same sample provided the 24 T cell receptor beta chains below, sequenced in a study of blood T cells in healthy people across ages. Through a sample-barcoded 5' primer and a J-beta primer mix, a second PCR was run for about 7 to 12 cycles. TCRdb analysed the 5' RACE reads with MiXCR anew, one entry per CDR3 protein. Of about 680,000 distinct CDR3 sequences listed, 49% are singletons. Sample: blood. Receptors originate from a woman aged 55-75 years in good health.

The chain couples TRBV7-3 to TRBJ2-1; the D gene could be TRBD1 or TRBD2 (7 bases each). Germline V CDR1 and CDR2: SGHTA, FQGTGA. Trimming pared 7 bases from V and 4 bases from J, leaving 14 bases between. The CDR3 spans 14 residues. The CDR3 sequence: CASTQGGGYNEQFF. The CDR3 DNA reads as TGTGCCAGCACTCAGGGGGGGGGATACAATGAGCAGTTCTTC.

The chain recombines TRBV19 with TRBJ2-3; 8 nucleotides agree with TRBD2. The V gene's germline CDR1 is LNHDA and CDR2 SQIVND (reference sequence). The V gene end was trimmed by 4 bases and the J gene end by 2 bases; junction bases not matched to a gene: 8. This CDR3 region has 16 residues. The CDR3 DNA sequence: TGTGCCAGTAGTACCGCCAGCGGGGGACCCACAGATACGCAGTATTTT. It codes for CASSTASGGPTDTQYF.

The J gene is TRBJ2-7, the V gene TRBV7-2; TRBD1 agrees at 9 bases. Per germline, CDR1 SGHTA and CDR2 FQGNSA. J lost 3 bases, V lost 3 bases, and 9 bases had no gene match. The CDR3 length is 16 residues. The CDR3 DNA follows: TGTGCCAGCAGCTTCGGTACGGGGACAGGGATCTACGAGCAGTACTTC. Translated: CASSFGTGTGIYEQYF.

This clonotype was counted only a few times. The chain employs TRBV20-1 and TRBJ2-7, with D unclear. V was cut by 4 bases and J by 1 base, with 20 bases left in between. The CDR3 has 16 residues. Germline CDR1 DFQATT, CDR2 SNEGSKA (reference sequence). CDR3 nucleotide sequence: TGCAGTGCTATTAACTTCGTACAATCTCGTTCCTACGAGCAGTACTTC. This encodes CSAINFVQSRSYEQYF.

The V call is TRBV6-2 or TRBV6-3, the J call TRBJ2-3; a possible D gene is TRBD2 (6 bases). Germline CDR1 MNHEY, CDR2 SVGEGT. V dropped 5 bases and J dropped 5 bases, with 17 bases sitting between them. The length of the CDR3 is 15 residues. In DNA, the CDR3 is TGTGCCAGCAGTACGGGTAGCGGACGCGGAGATACGCAGTATTTT. Protein product: CASSTGSGRGDTQYF.

This clonotype turned up a few times. The chain carries TRBV20-1 and TRBJ2-1; 11 nucleotides line up with TRBD2. The V gene's germline CDR1 is DFQATT and CDR2 SNEGSKA (reference sequence). CDR3 length equals 14 residues. Trimming took 4 bases from V and 7 from J; bases not matched to a gene: 6. The CDR3 nucleotides read TGCAGTGCTACACTAGCGGGAGTCGGGAATGAGCAGTTCTTC. This gives the protein CSATLAGVGNEQFF.

CDR3 loop: CASSHSGILNNEQFF. CDR3 sequence (DNA): TGTGCCAGCAGCCATAGCGGGATTCTGAACAATGAGCAGTTCTTC. The chain joins TRBV9 to TRBJ2-1, with 8 positions matching TRBD2. The V segment lost 4 bases and the J segment 5 bases; nucleotides outside the gene matches: 8. The CDR3 has 15 amino acids. Germline assignment: CDR1 SGDLS and CDR2 YYNGEE.

The chain joins TRBV29-1 to TRBJ2-1; 7 nucleotides agree with TRBD1. The J segment lost 0 bases and the V segment lost 6 bases, leaving 5 bases of the junction unmatched. The CDR3 has 14 amino acids. The germline gives CDR1 SQVTM, CDR2 ANQGSEA. CDR3 in amino acids: CSVRDRGSYNEQFF. Written as DNA, the CDR3 is TGCAGCGTGAGGGACAGAGGCTCCTACAATGAGCAGTTCTTC.

Ten or more counts support this clonotype. J is TRBJ2-7 and V is TRBV7-6, with 11 bases identical to TRBD1. CDR1 and CDR2 from the germline V gene are SGHVS and FNYEAQ. V lost 5 bases, J lost 5 bases, and 8 bases stayed unmatched. The CDR3 consists of 15 residues. CDR3 sequence reads: CASSNRGQGAHEQYF. In nucleotides, the CDR3 is TGTGCCAGCAGCAATCGAGGACAGGGGGCCCACGAGCAGTACTTC. Variable domain in full (rest from reference TRBV7-6 and TRBJ2-7): GAGVSQSPRYKVTKRGQDVALRCDPISGHVSLYWYRQALGQGPEFLTYFNYEAQQDKSGLPNDRFSAERPEGSISTLTIQRTEQRDSAMYRCASSNRGQGAHEQYFGPGTRLTVT.

The genes are TRBV20-1 and TRBJ2-2; 7 bases are shared with TRBD2. CDR3 length: 15 residues. V lost 6 bases and J lost 8; bases outside the gene matches: 15. Per the germline V gene, CDR1 is DFQATT and CDR2 is SNEGSKA (reference sequence). This chain's CDR3 is CSAKSGVAGAGELFF. CDR3 nucleotides: TGCAGTGCGAAAAGCGGGGTAGCGGGTGCTGGGGAGCTGTTTTTT.

DNA for the CDR3: TGTGCCAGGGGGGACTCTGGGGCCAACGTCCTGACTTTC. Translation gives CARGDSGANVLTF. The J gene is TRBJ2-6, the V gene TRBV28, with D possibly being TRBD1 or TRBD2 (5 bases each). The CDR3 sequence is 13 residues long. V lost 9 bases to trimming and J lost 0 bases, with 6 bases between them. Per the germline V gene, CDR1 is MDHEN and CDR2 is SYDVKM.

This clonotype has a handful of counts. This chain uses TRBV6-6 with TRBJ2-7; weak D call: TRBD2 (7 bases). The V end lost 4 bases, the J end lost 4 bases, and 17 bases lay between the germline ends. This CDR3 has 15 amino acids. Germline V CDR1 and CDR2: MNHNY, SVGAGI (reference sequence). DNA of the CDR3: TGTGCCAGCAGTTCAGGGAGGGGGTCCCCATACGAGCAGTACTTC. This translates into CASSSGRGSPYEQYF.

The J gene is TRBJ2-7, the V gene TRBV6-6, with D possibly called TRBD1 or TRBD2 (5 bases each). Trimming left V 0 bases short and J 5 bases short, with 11 bases between. CDR1 is MNHNY, CDR2 SVGAGI, per germline (reference sequence). This CDR3 comprises 14 residues. The CDR3 bases are TGTGCCAGCAGTTACTCGGGGGTGAGGAACGAGCAGTACTTC. Its protein product is CASSYSGVRNEQYF.

This clonotype was detected once. The genes are TRBV5-6 and TRBJ1-4; D gene unclear. Per the germline V gene, CDR1 is SGHDT and CDR2 is YYEEEE. This CDR3 has 16 residues. V lost 0 bases, J lost 10 bases, and 19 bases lay in between. CDR3 loop: CASSLEGAGVIGKLFF. DNA for the CDR3: TGTGCCAGCAGCTTGGAGGGAGCAGGAGTGATTGGAAAACTGTTTTTT.

This clonotype has only one observation. V and J are TRBV10-3 and TRBJ1-1; D might be TRBD1 (6 bases). Germline CDR1 reads ENHRY; CDR2 reads SYGVKD. The V end lost 2 bases, the J end lost 0 bases, and 7 bases lay between the germline ends. This CDR3 has 14 residues. CDR3 in DNA: TGTGCCATCAGTGAGACAGGGCTGAACACTGAAGCTTTCTTT. The encoded protein is CAISETGLNTEAFF.

The chain joins TRBV20-1 to TRBJ2-3, with D maybe TRBD2 (5 bases). Germline V gives CDR1 DFQATT, CDR2 SNEGSKA (reference sequence). Trimming took 1 base from V and 3 from J, leaving 14 bases between them. The CDR3 spans 15 residues. The CDR3 region is CSARGPEVGTDTQYF. The CDR3 DNA is TGCAGTGCTAGAGGGCCGGAGGTGGGAACAGATACGCAGTATTTT.

This clonotype has only a few counts. This chain links TRBV20-1 with TRBJ1-2, with D perhaps TRBD1 (5 bases). Looked up from germline, CDR1 is DFQATT and CDR2 is SNEGSKA (reference sequence). The CDR3 sequence is 15 residues long. The V end was cut by 5 bases, the J end by 4 bases, with 20 bases between. CDR3 loop: CSAPPPEGFPYGYTF. CDR3 nucleotide sequence: TGCAGTGCTCCCCCCCCGGAGGGGTTCCCCTATGGCTACACCTTC.

The chain combines TRBV11-3 with TRBJ2-5, with 7 bases aligning to TRBD1. Germline values: CDR1 SGHNT, CDR2 YENEEA. V shed 4 bases and J 3 bases; nucleotides not matched to a gene: 8. The length of the CDR3 is 15 residues. The CDR3 loop reads CASSSHSGTEETQYF. The CDR3 DNA follows: TGTGCCAGCAGCTCACACTCCGGGACAGAAGAGACCCAGTACTTC.

The CDR3 protein is CASSVGTGIIQETQYF. DNA for the CDR3: TGTGCCAGCAGCGTTGGGACAGGGATCATCCAAGAGACCCAGTACTTC. The rearrangement uses TRBV9 and TRBJ2-5; TRBD1 matches 9 bases. Germline V gives CDR1 SGDLS, CDR2 YYNGEE. CDR3 length: 16 residues. The junction had 6 bases not matched to a gene; V was cut back by 2 bases and J by 1 base.

This clonotype was detected a few times. The chain uses TRBV6-6 and TRBJ1-4; possible D gene TRBD1, 5 bases. Germline lookup yields CDR1 MNHNY and CDR2 SVGAGI (reference sequence). The CDR3 totals 13 residues. Trimming took off 5 bases at V and 8 bases at J, with 12 bases between the two ends. DNA for the CDR3: TGTGCCAGCAGTCCCAGGGTTGAAGAAAAACTGTTTTTT. Protein: CASSPRVEEKLFF.

V and J are TRBV5-1 and TRBJ1-1, with TRBD1 as a possible D gene (6 bases). There are 14 residues in the CDR3. CDR1 is SGHRS, CDR2 YFSETQ, per germline. Trimming removed 6 bases at V and 1 base at J, with 13 bases between. The CDR3 loop is CASTDLTGNTEAFF. For the CDR3, the DNA is TGCGCCAGCACGGACTTGACAGGGAACACTGAAGCTTTCTTT.

This chain joins TRBV4-2 and TRBJ2-3; no clear D gene. The germline V gene has CDR1 LGHNA and CDR2 YNFKEQ. The V end lost 0 bases, the J end lost 2 bases, and 9 bases lay between the germline ends. The CDR3 runs to 15 residues. CDR3 bases: TGTGCCAGCAGCCAAGATCTGATGGACACAGATACGCAGTATTTT. Translating gives CASSQDLMDTDTQYF.

This rearrangement joins TRBV28 to TRBJ2-7; D perhaps matches TRBD2 (5 bases). Germline lookup yields CDR1 MDHEN and CDR2 SYDVKM. V gave up 7 bases and J gave up 0 bases, with 13 bases separating them. The CDR3 has 14 residues. The CDR3 DNA reads as TGTGCCAGCATTTCGACGGGGAGCTCCTACGAGCAGTACTTC. Amino acids: CASISTGSSYEQYF.

The chain combines TRBV20-1 with TRBJ2-3, with a possible D match to TRBD1 (5 bases). The CDR3 has 16 amino acids. Per germline, CDR1 DFQATT and CDR2 SNEGSKA (reference sequence). The germline V and J ends were trimmed by 0 bases and 4 bases, with 17 bases remaining between them. The CDR3 spells CSARDWSGPTPDTQYF. Here the CDR3 DNA reads TGCAGTGCTAGAGATTGGTCAGGGCCAACCCCAGATACGCAGTATTTT.